This T cell receptor beta chain was sequenced in a study of CD8 T cells in ankylosing spondylitis. Study-level points and caveats: Matched ankylosing spondylitis synovial fluid reportedly contained a significantly enriched population of disease-linked clones. For ankylosing spondylitis blood, a TCR beta motif of seven to nine highly homologous variants appeared characteristic.

The CDR3 runs 16 residues. Germline V gene sequence: CDR1 SGHNT, CDR2 YYREEE (reference sequence). V gave up 4 bases and J gave up 6 bases, with 20 bases separating them. About this clonotype: The antigen remains undetermined.

TCRdb analysed the 5' RACE reads with MiXCR anew, one entry per CDR3 protein. This sample has 39,000 or so distinct CDR3 sequences, with approximately 10% found just once. The specimen was blood, either unsorted or a sorted T cell fraction (not recorded which). The chain uses TRBV5-4 and TRBJ2-1; D is undetermined. This TCR came from a male donor with ankylosing spondylitis or in good health (not recorded which). The CDR3 here is CASSTGLDRSANEQFF. Here the CDR3 DNA reads TGTGCCAGCAGCACGGGCCTAGATAGAAGCGCCAATGAGCAGTTCTTC.